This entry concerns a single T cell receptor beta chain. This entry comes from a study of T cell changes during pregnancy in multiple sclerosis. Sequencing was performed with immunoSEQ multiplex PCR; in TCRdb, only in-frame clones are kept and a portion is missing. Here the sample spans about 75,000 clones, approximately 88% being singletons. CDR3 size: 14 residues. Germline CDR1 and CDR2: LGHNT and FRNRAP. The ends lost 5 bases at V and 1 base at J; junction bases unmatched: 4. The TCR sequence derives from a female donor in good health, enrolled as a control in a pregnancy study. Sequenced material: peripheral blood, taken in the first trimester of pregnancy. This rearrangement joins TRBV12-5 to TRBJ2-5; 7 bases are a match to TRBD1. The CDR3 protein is CASGPHRGQETQYF. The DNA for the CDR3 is TGTGCTAGTGGTCCGCACAGGGGCCAAGAGACCCAGTACTTC.